This T cell receptor beta chain was obtained from a study of cytomegalovirus exposure and HLA in healthy donors. Comment on this clone: Its antigen is undetermined.

Points from the study as a whole: It was only CMV serostatus that was available as immune exposure information. Segments of the TCR beta V type were, in most cases, productive about 87% or about 30% of the time in an earlier analysis. Association of a missense DCLRE1C variant with TCR beta V- and J-gene trimming was reported in a later analysis.

With 60 Vbeta and 13 Jbeta primers, the PCR was carried out. Only in-frame clones appear in the TCRdb table, and some are missing; sequencing was by immunoSEQ multiplex PCR. The data hold 150,000 to 200,000 clones, with 78% observed a single time. Sequences were obtained from PBMCs. The origin of this receptor is a woman younger than 45 in good health and CMV-seropositive.

The CDR3 DNA reads as TGTGCCAGCAGCGAGTTACAGGGCCTGAACACTGAAGCTTTCTTT. This gives the protein CASSELQGLNTEAFF. The rearrangement joins TRBV27 to TRBJ1-1; tentatively, D is TRBD1 (6 bases). Per the germline V gene, CDR1 is MNHEY and CDR2 is SMNVEV (reference sequence). The CDR3 is 15 amino acids. V lost 6 bases, J lost 0 bases, and 14 bases lay in between.